These T cell receptor beta chains were read from a single sample in a study of blood T cell repertoires in COVID-19. Method: immunoSEQ multiplex PCR; TCRdb's copy keeps in-frame clones and lacks some. The table records around 99,000 clones, approximately 80% of them present only once. The sequencing input was peripheral blood. These receptor sequences come from a man in his sixties or seventies with acute or convalescent COVID-19. CDR3s include the opening cysteine and the closing phenylalanine or tryptophan. Fields, in order: D gene, clone size, J gene, V gene, CDR3 DNA, CDR3 protein. D genes are given only for firm matches. The size entry is marked missing in some rows and otherwise reads once, few, many or a size class.

d_call: TRBD2; clone_size: .; j_call: TRBJ2-3; v_call: TRBV14; cdr3_nt: TGTGCCAGCAGCCAAGATCTGGGAGGGCCGCAGTATTTT; cdr3_aa: CASSQDLGGPQYF
d_call: .; clone_size: few; j_call: TRBJ1-3; v_call: TRBV27; cdr3_nt: TGTGCCAGCCGACATACAGGTATCTCTGGAAACACCATATATTTT; cdr3_aa: CASRHTGISGNTIYF
d_call: TRBD1; clone_size: .; j_call: TRBJ2-5; v_call: TRBV11-3; cdr3_nt: TGTGCCAGCAGCCCGGGACAGGGGACGGGAGGAGAGACCCAGTACTTC; cdr3_aa: CASSPGQGTGGETQYF
d_call: TRBD1; clone_size: few; j_call: TRBJ1-2; v_call: TRBV15; cdr3_nt: TGTGCCACCAGCAGAGATCGAGGACAGGTGAACCGGAGGACCTTC; cdr3_aa: CATSRDRGQVNRRTF
d_call: TRBD1; clone_size: .; j_call: TRBJ1-1; v_call: TRBV6-5; cdr3_nt: TGTGCCAGCAGTTTTGGACAGGGGAACACTGAAGCTTTCTTT; cdr3_aa: CASSFGQGNTEAFF
d_call: TRBD2; clone_size: .; j_call: TRBJ2-2; v_call: TRBV5-1; cdr3_nt: TGCGCCAGCAGCTTGCCCGGGACTACCTACACCGGGGAGCTGTTTTTT; cdr3_aa: CASSLPGTTYTGELFF
d_call: TRBD2; clone_size: .; j_call: TRBJ2-7; v_call: TRBV29-1; cdr3_nt: TGCAGCGTTGAAGATCCAACTAGCGGTTCCTACGAGCAGTACTTC; cdr3_aa: CSVEDPTSGSYEQYF
d_call: TRBD2; clone_size: .; j_call: TRBJ2-7; v_call: TRBV3-1/TRBV3-2; cdr3_nt: TGTGCCAGCAGCCAACTCAAAGGAACCGGGACTACCATCTCCTACGAGCAGTACTTC; cdr3_aa: CASSQLKGTGTTISYEQYF
d_call: .; clone_size: .; j_call: TRBJ1-1; v_call: TRBV6-5; cdr3_nt: TGTGCCAGCAGTTATTACAGCAACACTGAAGCTTTCTTT; cdr3_aa: CASSYYSNTEAFF
d_call: .; clone_size: few; j_call: TRBJ2-3; v_call: TRBV5-1; cdr3_nt: TGCGCCAGCAGCTTGTCTCTAGTTCCCCCAGATACGCAGTATTTT; cdr3_aa: CASSLSLVPPDTQYF
d_call: .; clone_size: .; j_call: TRBJ2-2; v_call: TRBV10-3; cdr3_nt: TGTGCCATCCAGGGGCCGAACACCGGGGAGCTGTTTTTT; cdr3_aa: CAIQGPNTGELFF
d_call: TRBD1; clone_size: few; j_call: TRBJ1-5; v_call: TRBV19; cdr3_nt: TGTGCCAGTAGTATATTTTTGGGACAGAAAAATCAGCCCCAGCATTTT; cdr3_aa: CASSIFLGQKNQPQHF
d_call: TRBD1; clone_size: .; j_call: TRBJ1-6; v_call: TRBV27; cdr3_nt: TGTGCCAGCAGTTTGGTGGGACAGGGAGGCTCCTATAATTCACCCCTCCACTTT; cdr3_aa: CASSLVGQGGSYNSPLHF